This TCR beta chain emerged from a study of shared clonotypes between healthy human individuals. A deep-level run was used for the assay. Genomic DNA from each subset was divided evenly over several immunoSEQ plates. Sequencing was performed on unsorted PBMC DNA using ten immunoSEQ deep assay plates. Assay used: immunoSEQ multiplex PCR; TCRdb lists only in-frame clones, some missing. Of 450,000 or so clones listed, 60% to 80% are singletons. The V end lost 6 bases, the J end lost 3 bases, and 14 bases lay between the germline ends. The CDR3 sequence is 14 residues long. Germline V gene data show CDR1 as KGHSH and CDR2 as LQKENI. Everyone who donated was a Caucasian adult who lived in Nashville, Tennessee.

The source material was PBMCs. This clonotype was sampled from a middle-aged woman in good health. Some clones in this sample may be carry-over from other donors' samples. The chain uses TRBV18 and TRBJ1-1; no clear D gene. The CDR3 bases are TGTGCCAGCTCCCAGTCGAAGGGAGACACTGAAGCTTTCTTT. This codes for CASSQSKGDTEAFF.